This section outlines one TCR beta chain sequence together with its context. Cohorts were assigned according to the clinical history that participants reported. The entry originates in a study of blood T cell repertoires in COVID-19. V lost 5 bases and J 1 base, leaving 24 bases between the germline ends. CDR1 is LNHDA, CDR2 SQIVND, per germline (reference sequence). The CDR3 has 18 amino acids. This table comes from immunoSEQ multiplex PCR, and its TCRdb copy is limited to in-frame clones, with some not included. Of some 300,000 clones listed, approximately 90% were seen once; the top ten hold over 2%.

The sample was PBMCs or T cells enriched from blood (not recorded which). The TCR sequence derives from a woman aged 55 to 70 in a cohort exposed to, infected with or recovered from COVID-19 (not recorded which). This chain connects TRBV19 to TRBJ2-7, with D perhaps TRBD1 (6 bases). CDR3 coding DNA: TGTGCCAGTAGTCAATCCAGGGGCCTCCTAACAAAGTCCTACGAGCAGTACTTC. Its translation: CASSQSRGLLTKSYEQYF.